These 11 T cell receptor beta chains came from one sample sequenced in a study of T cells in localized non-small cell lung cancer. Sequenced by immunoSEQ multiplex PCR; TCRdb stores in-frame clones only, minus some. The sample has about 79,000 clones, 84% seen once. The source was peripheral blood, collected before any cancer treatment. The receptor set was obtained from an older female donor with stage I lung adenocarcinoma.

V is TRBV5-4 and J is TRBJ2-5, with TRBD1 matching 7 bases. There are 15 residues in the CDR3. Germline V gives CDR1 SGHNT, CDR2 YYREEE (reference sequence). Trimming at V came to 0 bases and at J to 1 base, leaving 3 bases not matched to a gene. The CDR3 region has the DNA TGTGCCAGCAGCTTGGACAGGGGCTTCCAAGAGACCCAGTACTTC. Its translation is CASSLDRGFQETQYF. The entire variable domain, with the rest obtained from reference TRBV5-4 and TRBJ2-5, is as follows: ETGVTQSPTHLIKTRGQQVTLRCSSQSGHNTVSWYQQALGQGPQFIFQYYREEENGRGNFPPRFSGLQFPNYSSELNVNALELDDSALYLCASSLDRGFQETQYFGPGTRLLVL.

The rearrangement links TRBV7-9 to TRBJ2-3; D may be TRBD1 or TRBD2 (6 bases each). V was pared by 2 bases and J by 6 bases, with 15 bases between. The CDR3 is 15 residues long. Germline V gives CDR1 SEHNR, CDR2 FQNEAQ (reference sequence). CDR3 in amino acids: CASSLWGAQGDTQYF. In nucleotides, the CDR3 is TGTGCCAGCAGCTTATGGGGGGCGCAGGGGGATACGCAGTATTTT.

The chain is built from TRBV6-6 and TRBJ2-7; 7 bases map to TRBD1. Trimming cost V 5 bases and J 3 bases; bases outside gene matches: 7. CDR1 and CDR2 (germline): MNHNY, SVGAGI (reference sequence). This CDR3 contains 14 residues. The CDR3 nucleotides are TGTGCCAGCAGTCCCAGGGACAGAGACTACGAGCAGTACTTC. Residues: CASSPRDRDYEQYF.

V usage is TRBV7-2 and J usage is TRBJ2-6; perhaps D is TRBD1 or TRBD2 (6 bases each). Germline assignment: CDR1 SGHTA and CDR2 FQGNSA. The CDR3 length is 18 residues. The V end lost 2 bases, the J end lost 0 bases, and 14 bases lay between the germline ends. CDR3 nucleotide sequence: TGTGCCAGCAGCTTAAAGGGGGGCGCGGGCTCTGGGGCCAACGTCCTGACTTTC. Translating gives CASSLKGGAGSGANVLTF.

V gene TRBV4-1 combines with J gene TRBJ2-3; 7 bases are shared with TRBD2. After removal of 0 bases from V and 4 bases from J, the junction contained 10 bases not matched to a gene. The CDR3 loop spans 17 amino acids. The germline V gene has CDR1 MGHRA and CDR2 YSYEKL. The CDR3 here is CASSQDRGGSPPDTQYF. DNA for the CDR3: TGCGCCAGCAGCCAAGATCGGGGCGGGAGCCCCCCAGATACGCAGTATTTT.

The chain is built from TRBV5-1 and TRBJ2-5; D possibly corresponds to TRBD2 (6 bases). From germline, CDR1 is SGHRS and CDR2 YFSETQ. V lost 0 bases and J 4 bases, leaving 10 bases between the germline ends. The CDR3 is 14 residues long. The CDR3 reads CASSLGRGPETQYF. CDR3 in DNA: TGCGCCAGCAGCTTGGGGAGGGGCCCAGAGACCCAGTACTTC.

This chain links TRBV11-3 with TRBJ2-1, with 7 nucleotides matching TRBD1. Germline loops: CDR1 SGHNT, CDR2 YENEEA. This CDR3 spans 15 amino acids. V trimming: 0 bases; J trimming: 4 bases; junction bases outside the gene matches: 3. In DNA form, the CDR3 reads TGTGCCAGCAGCTTAGAGGGACAGAGGTACAATGAGCAGTTCTTC. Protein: CASSLEGQRYNEQFF.

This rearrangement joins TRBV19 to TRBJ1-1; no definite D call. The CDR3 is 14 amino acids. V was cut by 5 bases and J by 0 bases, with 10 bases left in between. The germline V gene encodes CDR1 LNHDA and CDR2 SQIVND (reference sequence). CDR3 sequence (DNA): TGTGCCAGTAGTTCCGGGTCAGTGAACACTGAAGCTTTCTTT. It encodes CASSSGSVNTEAFF.

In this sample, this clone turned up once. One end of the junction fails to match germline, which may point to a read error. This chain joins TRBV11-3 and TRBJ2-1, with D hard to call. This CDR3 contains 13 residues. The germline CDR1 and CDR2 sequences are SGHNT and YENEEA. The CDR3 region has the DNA TGTGCCAGCAGCTCCCCACCCTATAATGAGCAGTTCTTC. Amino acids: CASSSPPYNEQFF.

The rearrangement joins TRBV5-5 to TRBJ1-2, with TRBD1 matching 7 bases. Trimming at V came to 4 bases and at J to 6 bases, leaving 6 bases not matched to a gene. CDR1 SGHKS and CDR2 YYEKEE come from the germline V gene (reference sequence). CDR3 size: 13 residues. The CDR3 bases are TGTGCCAGCAGCCCTCGTGACAGGGATGGCTACACCTTC. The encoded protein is CASSPRDRDGYTF. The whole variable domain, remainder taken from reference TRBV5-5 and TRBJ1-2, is DAGVTQSPTHLIKTRGQQVTLRCSPISGHKSVSWYQQVLGQGPQFIFQYYEKEERGRGNFPDRFSARQFPNYSSELNVNALLLGDSALYLCASSPRDRDGYTFGSGTRLTVV.

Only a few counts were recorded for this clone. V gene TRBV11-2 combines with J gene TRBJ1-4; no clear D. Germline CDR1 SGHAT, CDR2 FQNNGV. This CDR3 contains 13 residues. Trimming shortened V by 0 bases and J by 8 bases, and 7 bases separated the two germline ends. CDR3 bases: TGTGCCAGCAGCTTAGATCCGGGAGAAAAACTGTTTTTT. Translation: CASSLDPGEKLFF.